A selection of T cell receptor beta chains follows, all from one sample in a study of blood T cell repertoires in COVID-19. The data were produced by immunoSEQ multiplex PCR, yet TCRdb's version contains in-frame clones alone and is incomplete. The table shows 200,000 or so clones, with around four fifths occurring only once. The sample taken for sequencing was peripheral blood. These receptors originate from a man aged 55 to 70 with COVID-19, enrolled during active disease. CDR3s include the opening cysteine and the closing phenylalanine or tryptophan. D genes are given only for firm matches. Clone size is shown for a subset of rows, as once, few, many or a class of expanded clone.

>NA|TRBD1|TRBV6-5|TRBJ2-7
CASSYRGTGEGEQYF
TGTGCCAGCAGTTACAGGGGGACAGGGGAAGGCGAGCAGTACTTC
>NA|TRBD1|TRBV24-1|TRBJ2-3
CATSEQTDRVADTQYF
TGTGCCACCAGTGAGCAAACCGACAGGGTAGCTGATACGCAGTATTTT
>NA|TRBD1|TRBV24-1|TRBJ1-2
CATSGVTGEFDGYTF
TGTGCCACCAGTGGGGTGACAGGGGAGTTCGACGGCTACACCTTC
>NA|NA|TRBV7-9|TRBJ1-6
CASSLESESSPLHF
TGTGCCAGCAGCTTAGAATCGGAGAGCTCACCCCTCCACTTT
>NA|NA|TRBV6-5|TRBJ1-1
CASSPDRKITEAFF
TGTGCCAGCAGTCCCGACAGAAAAATCACTGAAGCTTTCTTT
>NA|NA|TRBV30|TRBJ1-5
CAWSKGDNQPQHF
TGTGCCTGGAGTAAGGGGGACAATCAGCCCCAGCATTTT
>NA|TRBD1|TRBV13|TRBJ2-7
CASSPRGQGAYEQYF
TGTGCCAGCAGCCCACGTGGACAGGGGGCATACGAGCAGTACTTC
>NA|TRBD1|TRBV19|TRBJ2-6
CASSIRGQGNVLTF
TGTGCCAGTAGTATCAGGGGGCAGGGCAACGTCCTGACTTTC
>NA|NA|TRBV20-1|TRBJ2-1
CSAPNINEQFF
TGCAGTGCTCCTAATATCAATGAGCAGTTCTTC
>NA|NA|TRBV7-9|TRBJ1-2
CASVGDSQGSYTF
TGTGCCAGCGTGGGGGACTCCCAAGGAAGCTACACCTTC
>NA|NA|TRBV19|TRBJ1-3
CASTVTAGGNTIYF
TGTGCCAGTACCGTCACAGCGGGGGGAAACACCATATATTTT
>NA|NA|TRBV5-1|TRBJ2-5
CASSSSPSETQYF
TGCGCCAGCAGCTCCTCTCCCTCAGAGACCCAGTACTTC
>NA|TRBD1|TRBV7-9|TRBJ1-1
CASSLGGQGKAFF
TGTGCCAGCAGCTTAGGGGGACAGGGTAAAGCTTTCTTT
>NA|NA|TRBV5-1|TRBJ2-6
CASSLDGTGSGANVLTF
TGCGCCAGCAGCTTAGACGGAACAGGGTCTGGGGCCAACGTCCTGACTTTC
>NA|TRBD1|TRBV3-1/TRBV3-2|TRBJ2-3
CASSHWDRGLTDTQYF
TGTGCCAGCAGCCATTGGGACAGGGGGCTCACAGATACGCAGTATTTT
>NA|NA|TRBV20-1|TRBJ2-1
CSASKGVSPGEQFF
TGCAGTGCTAGTAAAGGGGTCTCGCCTGGTGAGCAGTTCTTC
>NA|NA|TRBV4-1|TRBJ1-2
CASSDQGRGAYGYTF
TGCGCCAGCAGCGATCAAGGGCGGGGAGCGTATGGCTACACCTTC
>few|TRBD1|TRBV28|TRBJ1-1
CASSLVSWQGVHMNTEAFF
TGTGCCAGCAGTTTAGTTAGTTGGCAGGGGGTTCACATGAACACTGAAGCTTTCTTT
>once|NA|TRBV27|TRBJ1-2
CASSLSPTPGWYGYTF
TGTGCCAGCAGTTTATCGCCCACTCCTGGTTGGTATGGCTACACCTTC
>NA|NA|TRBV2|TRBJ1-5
CASSQGLQPQHF
TGTGCCAGCAGTCAGGGGTTACAGCCCCAGCATTTT
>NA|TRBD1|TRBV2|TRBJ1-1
CASSLTGGGRKNTEAFF
TGTGCCAGCAGCCTTACAGGGGGCGGGCGAAAGAACACTGAAGCTTTCTTT
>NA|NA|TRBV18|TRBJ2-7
CASSPRVQGGHYEQYF
TGTGCCAGCTCACCACGGGTACAGGGGGGGCACTACGAGCAGTACTTC
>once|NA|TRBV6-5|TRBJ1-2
CASSTDGDYGYTF
TGTGCCAGCAGTACCGACGGGGACTATGGCTACACCTTC
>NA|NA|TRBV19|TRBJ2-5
CASSISAGQFQETQYF
TGTGCCAGTAGTATAAGCGCCGGACAATTCCAAGAGACCCAGTACTTC
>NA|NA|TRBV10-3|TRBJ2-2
CAISHRERTGELFF
TGTGCCATCAGTCACAGGGAGCGCACCGGGGAGCTGTTTTTT
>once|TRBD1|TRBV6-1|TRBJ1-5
CASSVEGANSNQPQHF
TGTGCCAGCAGTGTCGAGGGGGCTAATAGCAATCAGCCCCAGCATTTT
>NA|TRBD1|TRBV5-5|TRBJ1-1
CASSLGGRAEAFF
TGTGCCAGCAGCTTAGGGGGCCGGGCTGAAGCTTTCTTT
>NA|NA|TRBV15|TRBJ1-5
CATSRRQSLNQPQHF
TGTGCCACCAGCAGAAGACAGAGCCTCAATCAGCCCCAGCATTTT
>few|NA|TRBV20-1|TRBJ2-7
CSARSGHEQYF
TGCAGTGCTAGAAGCGGGCACGAGCAGTACTTC
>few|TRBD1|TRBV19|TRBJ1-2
CASSPSIRQGGSYGYTF
TGTGCCAGTAGTCCCTCAATACGACAGGGAGGAAGCTATGGCTACACCTTC
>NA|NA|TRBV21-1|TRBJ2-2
CASSKEENRDRTNTGELFF
TGTGCCAGCAGCAAAGAGGAAAACCGGGACAGGACGAACACCGGGGAGCTGTTTTTT
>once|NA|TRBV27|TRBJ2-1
CASNKGVGSYNEQFF
TGTGCCAGCAACAAGGGGGTGGGGTCCTACAATGAGCAGTTCTTC
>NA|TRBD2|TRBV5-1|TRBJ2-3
CATTPSGGLVDTQYF
TGCGCCACCACTCCCAGCGGGGGGTTAGTAGATACGCAGTATTTT
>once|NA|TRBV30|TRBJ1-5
CAWSGGRDQPQHF
TGTGCCTGGAGCGGGGGAAGAGATCAGCCCCAGCATTTT
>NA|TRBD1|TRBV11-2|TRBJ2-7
CASSLELQGYYEQYF
TGTGCCAGCAGCTTAGAGTTACAGGGGTACTACGAGCAGTACTTC
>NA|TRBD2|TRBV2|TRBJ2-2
CASGMTSGSIAGELFF
TGTGCCAGCGGAATGACTAGCGGGAGTATCGCCGGGGAGCTGTTTTTT
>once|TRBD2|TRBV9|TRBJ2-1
CASSPQGGPVFNEQFF
TGTGCCAGCAGCCCCCAGGGAGGGCCGGTATTTAATGAGCAGTTCTTC
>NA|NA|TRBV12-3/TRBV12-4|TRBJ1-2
CASSLPGDGYTF
TGTGCCAGCAGTTTACCAGGGGACGGCTACACCTTC
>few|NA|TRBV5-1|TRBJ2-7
CASSLPGTWSYEQYF
TGCGCCAGCAGCTTGCCGGGGACTTGGTCCTACGAGCAGTACTTC
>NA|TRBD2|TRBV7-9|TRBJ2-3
CASSPLAGAPTDTQYF
TGTGCCAGCAGCCCTCTAGCGGGAGCCCCCACAGATACGCAGTATTTT